This T cell receptor beta chain was sequenced for a study of identical twins. Study findings and constraints: For zero-insertion analyses, partial confounding could come from invariant MAIT and iNKT cells.

CDR3 length: 16 residues. V lost 1 base to trimming and J lost 6 bases; unmatched junction nucleotides: 11. From germline, CDR1 is LGHDT and CDR2 YNNKEL (reference sequence). This clonotype was observed at least ten times. Its antigen is still unknown. TCRdb ran MiXCR on the 5' RACE reads and lists one entry per CDR3 protein. Of 200,000 to 300,000 distinct CDR3 sequences listed, roughly a tenth were seen once; the top ten hold over 8%. Source material: memory T cells sorted from blood. This TCR was recovered from a man between 45 and 60 years old in good health. The rearrangement joins TRBV3-1 to TRBJ2-7, with 8 positions matching TRBD2. CDR3 nucleotide sequence: TGTGCCAGCAGCCAAGGGGCCGGGGGGGCCCTTTCCGAGCAGTACTTC. Residues: CASSQGAGGALSEQYF.